This entry lists 12 T cell receptor beta chains sequenced from one sample in a study of blood T cell repertoires in COVID-19 (dated by TCRdb to between 2020 and 2021). Libraries were built with the immunoSEQ multiplex PCR assay. This immuneACCESS table, as held by TCRdb, lists in-frame sequences with V and J called but not all clones. Of the missing ones, under half trace to an unresolved V gene in checked studies; the others have no known cause. The sample profile shows about 190,000 clones; around 80% of them were found once. The ten largest account for about 2.8% of the sample. The sequencing input was peripheral blood. The receptor set was obtained from an elderly woman with active or convalescent COVID-19.

In this sample, this clone turned up once. The rearrangement uses TRBV10-3 and TRBJ1-2, with D possibly matching TRBD1 (6 bases). CDR1 ENHRY and CDR2 SYGVKD come from the germline V gene. The CDR3 has 13 residues. With 3 bases removed from V and 4 bases from J, the gap between germline ends came to 9 bases. CDR3 sequence reads: CAISEGTSYGYTF. The DNA of the CDR3 is TGTGCCATCAGTGAAGGGACAAGCTATGGCTACACCTTC.

V usage is TRBV28 and J usage is TRBJ1-2; 7 bases are shared with TRBD1. Losses at the gene ends were 8 bases for V and 7 bases for J; bases not matched to a gene: 13. CDR1 and CDR2 from the germline V gene are MDHEN and SYDVKM. The CDR3 has 14 residues. DNA for the CDR3: TGTGCCAGCGGGTTGAGACAGGGCCTGGGTGGCTACACCTTC. This sequence encodes CASGLRQGLGGYTF.

V usage is TRBV19 and J usage is TRBJ2-3, with TRBD2 identical over 8 bases. This CDR3 is built from 18 residues. In germline, CDR1 is LNHDA, CDR2 SQIVND (reference sequence). V lost 2 bases to trimming and J lost 5 bases; unmatched junction nucleotides: 15. The CDR3 DNA follows: TGTGCCAGTAGTATAACCCCCGGGGGGAGCGGGGGAGAAGATACGCAGTATTTT. It yields the protein CASSITPGGSGGEDTQYF.

This clone has ten or more counts. V usage is TRBV9 and J usage is TRBJ1-5; no firm D call. The CDR3 is 13 residues long. CDR1 is SGDLS, CDR2 YYNGEE, per germline. Trimming shortened V by 3 bases and J by 3 bases, and 7 bases separated the two germline ends. The CDR3: CASSASYNQPQHF. CDR3 bases: TGTGCCAGCAGCGCGAGCTACAATCAGCCCCAGCATTTT. Complete variable domain (other parts from reference TRBV9 and TRBJ1-5): DSGVTQTPKHLITATGQRVTLRCSPRSGDLSVYWYQQSLDQGLQFLIQYYNGEERAKGNILERFSAQQFPDLHSELNLSSLELGDSALYFCASSASYNQPQHFGDGTRLSIL.

This clone came up once. CDR3 in DNA: TGTGCCAGCACCTCCGACACCTACGAGCAGTACTTC. Translated: CASTSDTYEQYF. The chain carries TRBV2 and TRBJ2-7; D is uncertain. Trimming cost V 7 bases and J 2 bases, with 9 bases left between them. From germline, CDR1 is SNHLY and CDR2 FYNNEI. The CDR3 contains 12 residues. Drawing the rest from reference TRBV2 and TRBJ2-7, the complete variable domain is EPEVTQTPSHQVTQMGQEVILRCVPISNHLYFYWYRQILGQKVEFLVSFYNNEISEKSEIFDDQFSVERPDGSNFTLKIRSTKLEDSAMYFCASTSDTYEQYFGPGTRLTVT.

The chain uses TRBV28 and TRBJ2-5; TRBD2 matches at 9 bases. CDR3 length: 15 amino acids. With V trimmed by 2 bases and J by 10 bases, 11 bases remained unmatched. Germline CDR1 reads MDHEN; CDR2 reads SYDVKM. The CDR3 spells CASSLILAGGRGQYF. The CDR3 bases are TGTGCCAGCAGTTTAATCTTGGCGGGGGGGCGTGGCCAGTACTTC.

This chain joins TRBV11-2 and TRBJ1-2; D uncertain. Germline lookup yields CDR1 SGHAT and CDR2 FQNNGV. The CDR3 is 14 residues long. Trimming shortened V by 6 bases and J by 2 bases, and 13 bases separated the two germline ends. This CDR3 reads CASSPVDSNYGYTF. The CDR3 DNA sequence: TGTGCCAGCAGTCCCGTCGACTCCAACTATGGCTACACCTTC.

This clone was counted only a few times. The V call is TRBV18, the J call TRBJ2-3; 7 bases are shared with TRBD1. The length of the CDR3 is 16 residues. Germline V gives CDR1 KGHSH, CDR2 LQKENI. V lost 3 bases and J lost 0; bases outside the gene matches: 6. The CDR3 DNA reads TGTGCCAGCTCACCTCGCGGACAGGAGAGCACAGATACGCAGTATTTT. This codes for CASSPRGQESTDTQYF.

The chain carries TRBV2 and TRBJ2-1; TRBD2 aligns across 12 bases. The CDR3 extends over 16 amino acids. The germline CDR1 and CDR2 sequences are SNHLY and FYNNEI. J gave up 8 bases and V 5 bases, and 10 bases lay outside the gene matches. CDR3 DNA sequence: TGTGCCAGCAGTCTCCTCACTAGCGGGGGGACGGATGAGCAGTTCTTC. As protein: CASSLLTSGGTDEQFF.

This chain connects TRBV7-2 to TRBJ1-3, with TRBD1 as a possible D gene (6 bases). Germline V gene data show CDR1 as SGHTA and CDR2 as FQGNSA. The V gene lost 3 bases and the J gene lost 5 bases, with 17 bases spanning the gap. The CDR3 is 16 amino acids. CDR3 bases: TGTGCCAGCAGCTTTGGGACAACGTCAGCCAGAAACACCATATATTTT. Protein sequence: CASSFGTTSARNTIYF.

This chain joins TRBV5-4 and TRBJ1-5, with TRBD1 as a possible D gene (5 bases). The CDR3 consists of 14 residues. Germline assignment: CDR1 SGHNT and CDR2 YYREEE (reference sequence). V lost 0 bases to trimming and J lost 3 bases, with 7 bases between them. CDR3 bases: TGTGCCAGCAGCTTGGAAGGGGTCAATCAGCCCCAGCATTTT. This encodes CASSLEGVNQPQHF.

CDR3 sequence: CAFLSSEKPTSYEQYF. CDR3 sequence (DNA): TGTGCCTTCCTCTCAAGTGAGAAGCCAACCTCCTACGAGCAGTACTTC. The V call is TRBV30, the J call TRBJ2-7; D is ambiguous. The CDR3 consists of 16 residues. Trimming stripped 7 bases from V and 0 bases from J, with 22 bases between. Germline loops: CDR1 GTSNPN, CDR2 SVGIG (reference sequence).